This TCR beta chain came from a study of radiotherapy plus CTLA-4 blockade in lung cancer. The data were produced by immunoSEQ multiplex PCR, yet TCRdb's version contains in-frame clones alone and is incomplete. The sample lists tens of thousands of clones, around 72% seen once, with about 14% in the top ten. After removal of 6 bases from V and 5 bases from J, the junction contained 15 bases not matched to a gene. CDR3 length: 16 residues. Germline V gene sequence: CDR1 MNHEY, CDR2 SMNVEV (reference sequence). This chain connects TRBV27 to TRBJ2-7; TRBD2 aligns across 8 bases. The sequence derives from a human donor with non-small cell lung cancer that progressed on radiotherapy plus ipilimumab. The sequencing here drew on peripheral blood, taken from a patient treated with radiotherapy plus ipilimumab. The CDR3 sequence: CASRPEGSGSPHEQYF. CDR3 nucleotides: TGTGCCAGCAGACCTGAGGGCAGCGGGAGTCCCCACGAGCAGTACTTC.